Listed below are T cell receptor beta chains from one sample, sequenced in a study of STAT5B mutations in CD4+ large granular lymphocyte leukemia. TCRdb's copy holds only in-frame clones and misses some; the assay was immunoSEQ multiplex PCR. This sample has 30,000 to 35,000 clones; less than 85% occur once, and the top ten carry less than 9%. The sample consisted of CD4+ T cells from blood buffy coats. The receptor source for this set is a human donor in good health. Both conserved end residues are trimmed from each CDR3.

TRBJ2-6 | TRBV5-1 | ASSLAGAGANVLT
TRBJ1-4 | TRBV16 | ASSQLSEKLF
TRBJ2-5 | TRBV5-1 | ASSLRTGTGSETQY
TRBJ1-1 | TRBV7-9 | ASAPGGITEAF
TRBJ2-2 | TRBV5-6 | ASSSLRLAGTTGELF
TRBJ2-1 | TRBV10-3 | AISGRLAGTYNEQF
TRBJ2-1 | TRBV7-8 | ASSSGQLSYNEQF
TRBJ1-1 | TRBV5-6 | ASSPRDPGRTEAF
TRBJ2-6 | TRBV11-3 | ASSYRVSGANVLT
TRBJ1-2 | TRBV19 | ASSIEPGTNYGYT
TRBJ1-4 | TRBV2 | ASRRQSATNEKLF
TRBJ2-7 | TRBV19 | ASSILTGLEQY
TRBJ1-6 | TRBV2 | ASSGQARLNSPLH
TRBJ2-1 | TRBV9 | ASSDAAGTNEQF
TRBJ2-4 | TRBV21-1 | ASNMVSATSQGAGAKNIQY
TRBJ2-7 | TRBV7-2 | ASSFGRGLEQY
TRBJ2-2 | TRBV4-2 | ASSRTRLAGGNTGELF
TRBJ2-5 | TRBV18 | ASSLVRATETQY
TRBJ2-3 | TRBV15 | ATSLSPPDTQY
TRBJ1-4 | TRBV29-1 | SVRLRTGNEKLF
TRBJ2-5 | TRBV7-9 | ASSSGMETQY
TRBJ1-1 | TRBV7-2 | ASSSQGAGTEAF
TRBJ1-6 | TRBV7-9 | ASSLVGAAYNSPLH
TRBJ2-2 | TRBV4-3 | ASSQEGAGGELF
TRBJ2-7 | TRBV5-4 | ASSGKDRGQNYEQY
TRBJ1-2 | TRBV5-4 | ASSSPTLPGRSYGYT
TRBJ2-1 | TRBV14 | ASSQDRQFSHPYNEQF